This paragraph covers one T cell receptor beta chain sequence. Its antigen is not identified. CDR1 and CDR2 (germline): MDHEN, SYDVKM. CDR3 length equals 13 residues. Trimming pared 7 bases from V and 11 bases from J, leaving 18 bases between. Profiled with immunoSEQ multiplex PCR; TCRdb holds only in-frame clones, not every one. This table holds some 1,400,000 clones, roughly 96% found once. This record belongs to a study of shared clonotypes between healthy human individuals. Study-level points and caveats: It was the non-shared clonotypes that had lower generation probabilities than clonotypes shared by all four donors. Researchers sampled only blood; tissue repertoires likely differ.

The chain is built from TRBV28 and TRBJ2-1; a possible D gene is TRBD2 (6 bases). The clonotype originates from a man aged 25 to 40 in good health. Sequenced sample: naive CD4+ T cells sorted from blood. Subset specified: CD45RA+ positively selected. The CDR3 spells CASIVYRGGQQFF. The CDR3, as DNA: TGTGCCAGCATAGTTTACCGGGGAGGTCAGCAGTTCTTC.